The rows below give T cell receptor beta chains drawn from one sample of a study of T cell responses to AZD1222 COVID-19 vaccine. Repertoires were generated with immunoSEQ multiplex PCR, while TCRdb's copy carries only in-frame clones and drops some. The sample gives about 120,000 clones, more than 70% of which show up once; approximately 1.5% is in the top ten. The sequenced sample was peripheral blood, obtained on day 0 of AZD1222 vaccination. The receptors originated from an adult in good health. The conserved cysteine and the conserved F or W are not part of the CDR3 here. The order of the fields is CDR3 length, clone size, V gene, J gene, D gene, CDR3 protein. The D gene is left open where the match is weak. Clone size is shown for a subset of rows, as once, few, many or a class of expanded clone.

length: 12
size: -
V: TRBV23-1
J: TRBJ1-2
D: -
CDR3: ASSQSPVSYGYT

length: 15
size: -
V: TRBV7-9
J: TRBJ2-1
D: TRBD2
CDR3: ASDGRVSGSSRNEQF

length: 13
size: -
V: TRBV11-2
J: TRBJ2-1
D: TRBD2
CDR3: ASSISSGRYNEQF

length: 12
size: -
V: TRBV4-1
J: TRBJ2-7
D: -
CDR3: ASSQVAGLGEQY

length: 12
size: once
V: TRBV11-3
J: TRBJ2-7
D: -
CDR3: ASSFDTYSYEQY

length: 9
size: -
V: TRBV30
J: TRBJ2-1
D: -
CDR3: AWADSSPQF

length: 12
size: -
V: TRBV6-2/TRBV6-3
J: TRBJ2-7
D: -
CDR3: ASSPRGIAYEQY

length: 14
size: -
V: TRBV30
J: TRBJ2-3
D: TRBD2
CDR3: AWAMGLAGRTDTQY

length: 12
size: -
V: TRBV14
J: TRBJ1-5
D: -
CDR3: ASSPYGRDQPQH

length: 16
size: -
V: TRBV5-3
J: TRBJ1-5
D: TRBD1
CDR3: ARSHGQGPCNSNQPQH

length: 12
size: -
V: TRBV18
J: TRBJ1-3
D: -
CDR3: ASSPGPAGNTIY

length: 13
size: -
V: TRBV6-5
J: TRBJ2-2
D: -
CDR3: ASSLNGGRVGELF

length: 13
size: -
V: TRBV11-2
J: TRBJ1-4
D: TRBD1
CDR3: ASSLRGHGNEKLF

length: 13
size: -
V: TRBV6-6
J: TRBJ2-2
D: TRBD1
CDR3: ASSSTPTGPGELF

length: 11
size: -
V: TRBV29-1
J: TRBJ1-2
D: -
CDR3: SVDLDTNYGYT

length: 13
size: -
V: TRBV7-9
J: TRBJ2-1
D: -
CDR3: ASSPPLGSAHEQF

length: 17
size: -
V: TRBV19
J: TRBJ1-5
D: TRBD1
CDR3: ASSTYLLGTDYSNQPQH

length: 11
size: -
V: TRBV30
J: TRBJ2-7
D: -
CDR3: AWSARLGYEQY

length: 14
size: -
V: TRBV24-1
J: TRBJ2-7
D: TRBD1
CDR3: ATSDYKQGQGEEQY

length: 12
size: -
V: TRBV11-2
J: TRBJ1-2
D: -
CDR3: ASSLDLPNKGYT

length: 15
size: -
V: TRBV1
J: TRBJ1-3
D: -
CDR3: TSSQDPKGRTGNTIY

length: 13
size: once
V: TRBV3-1/TRBV3-2
J: TRBJ2-7
D: TRBD2
CDR3: ASSPFSGASYEQY

length: 14
size: once
V: TRBV19
J: TRBJ2-1
D: -
CDR3: ASSLNWGSGNNEQF

length: 12
size: -
V: TRBV15
J: TRBJ2-7
D: -
CDR3: ATSRAVITYEQY

length: 11
size: few
V: TRBV6-5
J: TRBJ2-7
D: TRBD1
CDR3: ASSKQGLDEQY

length: 12
size: -
V: TRBV6-2/TRBV6-3
J: TRBJ2-7
D: TRBD2
CDR3: ASSYIAGPYEQY

length: 11
size: -
V: TRBV3-1/TRBV3-2
J: TRBJ1-2
D: TRBD1
CDR3: ASSPGQGVGYT

length: 12
size: -
V: TRBV27
J: TRBJ2-1
D: -
CDR3: ASTTGTSGNEQF

length: 10
size: once
V: TRBV6-5
J: TRBJ1-2
D: -
CDR3: ASTEGLGGYT

length: 13
size: -
V: TRBV27
J: TRBJ2-4
D: -
CDR3: ASSSPGLAKNIQY

length: 12
size: few
V: TRBV3-1/TRBV3-2
J: TRBJ1-2
D: -
CDR3: ASSQGQYSYGYT

length: 15
size: -
V: TRBV9
J: TRBJ2-1
D: TRBD2
CDR3: ASSDRTSGRPFDEQF

length: 10
size: -
V: TRBV13
J: TRBJ1-2
D: -
CDR3: ASSLGSYGYT

length: 11
size: -
V: TRBV29-1
J: TRBJ2-7
D: TRBD1
CDR3: SARPGTVNEQY

length: 14
size: -
V: TRBV19
J: TRBJ2-1
D: -
CDR3: ASSILTLEGYNEQF

length: 11
size: -
V: TRBV30
J: TRBJ1-2
D: TRBD1
CDR3: AWSVLTGVGYT

length: 14
size: -
V: TRBV27
J: TRBJ2-1
D: TRBD2
CDR3: ASKAASGRSYNEQF

length: 14
size: once
V: TRBV6-5
J: TRBJ2-3
D: TRBD2
CDR3: ASSSSRRTSLDTQY

length: 15
size: -
V: TRBV10-3
J: TRBJ1-1
D: -
CDR3: AISEGSKGGQNTEAF

length: 13
size: -
V: TRBV3-1/TRBV3-2
J: TRBJ1-6
D: -
CDR3: ASSHIPRTGSPLH

length: 11
size: -
V: TRBV6-4
J: TRBJ2-2
D: -
CDR3: ASSDGDTGELF

length: 10
size: -
V: TRBV28
J: TRBJ1-5
D: -
CDR3: ASSFPGRPQH

length: 11
size: -
V: TRBV29-1
J: TRBJ1-2
D: -
CDR3: SVEHRGNYGYT

length: 11
size: -
V: TRBV5-4
J: TRBJ2-7
D: TRBD2
CDR3: ASSSGRGYEQY

length: 10
size: -
V: TRBV12-3/TRBV12-4
J: TRBJ2-1
D: -
CDR3: ASSFGPDEQF

length: 13
size: -
V: TRBV5-1
J: TRBJ1-1
D: -
CDR3: ASSREATMNTEAF

length: 12
size: -
V: TRBV6-5
J: TRBJ1-3
D: -
CDR3: ATLGGMSGNTIY

length: 17
size: -
V: TRBV28
J: TRBJ2-7
D: TRBD1
CDR3: ASRSLLKHGQGTGYEQY

length: 11
size: -
V: TRBV9
J: TRBJ1-1
D: -
CDR3: ASSVALNTEAF

length: 14
size: -
V: TRBV2
J: TRBJ1-3
D: -
CDR3: ASSDLGPSSGNTIY

length: 10
size: once
V: TRBV5-1
J: TRBJ1-1
D: -
CDR3: ASSLVATEAF

length: 12
size: -
V: TRBV7-8
J: TRBJ1-5
D: -
CDR3: ASSLDGTNQPQH

length: 16
size: few
V: TRBV5-5
J: TRBJ2-7
D: -
CDR3: ASSLFPRSAGGSYEQY

length: 12
size: -
V: TRBV19
J: TRBJ1-4
D: -
CDR3: ASRAGAANEKLF